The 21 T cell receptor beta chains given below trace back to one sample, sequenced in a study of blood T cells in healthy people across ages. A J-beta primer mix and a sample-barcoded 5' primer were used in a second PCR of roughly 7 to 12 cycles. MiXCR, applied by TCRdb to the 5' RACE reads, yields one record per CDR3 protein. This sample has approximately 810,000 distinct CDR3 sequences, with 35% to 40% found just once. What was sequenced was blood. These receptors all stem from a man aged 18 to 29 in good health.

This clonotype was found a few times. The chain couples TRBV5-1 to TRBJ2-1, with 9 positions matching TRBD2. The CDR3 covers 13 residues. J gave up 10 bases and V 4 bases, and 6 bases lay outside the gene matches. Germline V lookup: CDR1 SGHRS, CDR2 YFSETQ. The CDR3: CASSVDLAGEQFF. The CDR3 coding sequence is TGCGCCAGCAGCGTGGATCTAGCGGGGGAGCAGTTCTTC.

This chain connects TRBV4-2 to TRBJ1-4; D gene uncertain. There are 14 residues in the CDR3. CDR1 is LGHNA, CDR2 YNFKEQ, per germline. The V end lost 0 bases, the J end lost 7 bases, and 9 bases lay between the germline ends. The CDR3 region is CASSQEGWSEKLFF. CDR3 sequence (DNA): TGTGCCAGCAGCCAAGAGGGGTGGAGTGAAAAACTGTTTTTT.

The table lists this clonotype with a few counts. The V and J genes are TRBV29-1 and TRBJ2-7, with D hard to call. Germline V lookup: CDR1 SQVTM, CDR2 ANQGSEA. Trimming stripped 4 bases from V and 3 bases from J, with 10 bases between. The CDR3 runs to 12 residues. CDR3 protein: CSVVGVGYEQYF. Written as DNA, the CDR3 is TGCAGCGTTGTTGGGGTCGGCTACGAGCAGTACTTC.

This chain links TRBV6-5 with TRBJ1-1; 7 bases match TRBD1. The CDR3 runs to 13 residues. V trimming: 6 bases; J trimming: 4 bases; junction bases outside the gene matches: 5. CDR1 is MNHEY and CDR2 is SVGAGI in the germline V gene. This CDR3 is CASRVQGRTEAFF. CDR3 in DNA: TGTGCCAGCAGGGTACAGGGGCGCACTGAAGCTTTCTTT.

The CDR3 region has the DNA TGTGCCAGCCATGGGTTGGGCACAGATACGCAGTATTTT. It codes for CASHGLGTDTQYF. The chain links TRBV6-1 to TRBJ2-3; D gene unclear. The CDR3 is 13 amino acids. V was shortened by 8 bases and J by 1 base, with 10 bases between the two germline ends. Germline CDR1 MNHNS, CDR2 SASEGT.

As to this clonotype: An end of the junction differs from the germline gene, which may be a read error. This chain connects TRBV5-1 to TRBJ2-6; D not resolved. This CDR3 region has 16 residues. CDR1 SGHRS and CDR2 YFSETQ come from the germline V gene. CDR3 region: CASSLGVSCGANVLTF. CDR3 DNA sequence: TGCGCCAGTAGCTTGGGTGTCTCCTGTGGGGCCAACGTCCTGACTTTC.

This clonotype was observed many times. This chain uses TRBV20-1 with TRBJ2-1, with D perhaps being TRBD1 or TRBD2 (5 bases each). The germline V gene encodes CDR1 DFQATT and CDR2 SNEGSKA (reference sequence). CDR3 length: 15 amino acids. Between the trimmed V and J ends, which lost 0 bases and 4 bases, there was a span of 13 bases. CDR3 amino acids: CSARDLAQGYNEQFF. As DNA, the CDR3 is TGCAGTGCTAGAGATCTAGCCCAGGGATACAATGAGCAGTTCTTC.

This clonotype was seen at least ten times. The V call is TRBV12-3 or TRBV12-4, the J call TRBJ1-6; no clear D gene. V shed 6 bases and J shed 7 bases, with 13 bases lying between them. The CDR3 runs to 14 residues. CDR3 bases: TGTGCCAGCAGCCTATCACGGGCCAATTCACCCCTCCACTTT. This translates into CASSLSRANSPLHF.

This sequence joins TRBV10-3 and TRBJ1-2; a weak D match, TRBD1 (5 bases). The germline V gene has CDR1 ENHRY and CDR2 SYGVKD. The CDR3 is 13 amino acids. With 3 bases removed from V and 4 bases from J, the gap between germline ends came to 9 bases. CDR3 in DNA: TGTGCCATCAGTGAAAAGGGGAGCTATGGCTACACCTTC. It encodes CAISEKGSYGYTF.

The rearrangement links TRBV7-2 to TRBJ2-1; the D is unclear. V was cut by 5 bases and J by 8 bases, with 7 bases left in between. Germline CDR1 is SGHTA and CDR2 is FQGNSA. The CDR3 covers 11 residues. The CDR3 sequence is CASSRTDEQFF. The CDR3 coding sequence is TGTGCCAGCAGCCGAACGGATGAGCAGTTCTTC.

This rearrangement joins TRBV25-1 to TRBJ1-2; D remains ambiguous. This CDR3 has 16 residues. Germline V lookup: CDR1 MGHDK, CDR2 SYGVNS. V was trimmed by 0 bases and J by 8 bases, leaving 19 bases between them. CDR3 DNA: TGTGCCAGCAGTGAATATGGCGGTCTGGGCCGGGTGGGCTACACCTTC. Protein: CASSEYGGLGRVGYTF.

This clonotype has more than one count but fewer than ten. In nucleotides, the CDR3 is TGTGCCAGCAGCTTATTAGTCGGAGGGTACCCCTACGAGCAGTACTTC. Residues: CASSLLVGGYPYEQYF. V usage is TRBV7-8 and J usage is TRBJ2-7; perhaps TRBD2 as D (6 bases). The CDR3 is made up of 16 amino acids. V was shortened by 2 bases and J by 2 bases, with 16 bases between the two germline ends. The germline V gene encodes CDR1 SGHVS and CDR2 FQNEAQ.

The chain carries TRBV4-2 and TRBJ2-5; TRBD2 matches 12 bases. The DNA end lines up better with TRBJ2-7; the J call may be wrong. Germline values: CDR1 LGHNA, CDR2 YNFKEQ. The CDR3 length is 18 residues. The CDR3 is CASSQELAGGTQSLEQYF. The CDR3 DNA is TGTGCCAGCAGCCAAGAACTAGCGGGGGGCACCCAGTCGCTCGAGCAGTACTTC.

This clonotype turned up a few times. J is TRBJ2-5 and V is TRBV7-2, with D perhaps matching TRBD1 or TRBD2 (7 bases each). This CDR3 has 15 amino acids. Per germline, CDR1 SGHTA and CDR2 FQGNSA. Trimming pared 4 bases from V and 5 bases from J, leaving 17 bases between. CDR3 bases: TGTGCCAGCAGCTCCCAGGGAGGGGGCCTCGAGACCCAGTACTTC. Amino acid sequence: CASSSQGGGLETQYF.

The CDR3 DNA sequence: TGTGCCAGCAGTGCGGGACAGAGGAATTCACCCCTCCACTTT. The encoded protein is CASSAGQRNSPLHF. This chain uses TRBV12-3 or TRBV12-4 with TRBJ1-6; 7 bases align to TRBD1. The CDR3 sequence is 14 residues long. Trimming at V came to 5 bases and at J to 7 bases, leaving 5 bases not matched to a gene.

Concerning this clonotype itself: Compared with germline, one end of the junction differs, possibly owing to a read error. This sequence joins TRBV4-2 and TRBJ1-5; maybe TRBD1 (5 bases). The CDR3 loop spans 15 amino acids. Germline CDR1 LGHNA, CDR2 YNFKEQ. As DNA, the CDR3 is TGTGCCTGCAGCGGCCGGGACGGCTTCAATCAGCCCCAGCATTTT. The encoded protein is CACSGRDGFNQPQHF.

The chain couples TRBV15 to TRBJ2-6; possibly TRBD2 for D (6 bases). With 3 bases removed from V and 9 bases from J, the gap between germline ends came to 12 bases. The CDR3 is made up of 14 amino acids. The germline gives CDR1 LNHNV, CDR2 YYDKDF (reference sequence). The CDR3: CATSRVVGGNVLTF. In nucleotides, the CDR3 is TGTGCCACCAGCAGGGTAGTGGGAGGCAACGTCCTGACTTTC. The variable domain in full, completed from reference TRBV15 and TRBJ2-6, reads DAMVIQNPRYQVTQFGKPVTLSCSQTLNHNVMYWYQQKSSQAPKLLFHYYDKDFNNEADTPDNFQSRRPNTSFCFLDIRSPGLGDTAMYLCATSRVVGGNVLTFGAGSRLTVL.

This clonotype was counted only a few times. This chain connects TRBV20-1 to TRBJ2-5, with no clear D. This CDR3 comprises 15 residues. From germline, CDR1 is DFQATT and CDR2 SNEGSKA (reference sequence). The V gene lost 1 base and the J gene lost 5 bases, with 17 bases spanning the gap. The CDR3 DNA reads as TGCAGTGCTAGAGCCGTCTCGGGTGTGGGCGAGACCCAGTACTTC. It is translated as CSARAVSGVGETQYF.

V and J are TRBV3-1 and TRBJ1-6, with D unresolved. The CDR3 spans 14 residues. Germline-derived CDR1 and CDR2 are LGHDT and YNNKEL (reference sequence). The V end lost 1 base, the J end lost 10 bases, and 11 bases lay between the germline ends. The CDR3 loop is CASSQGTGGSPLHF. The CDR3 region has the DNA TGTGCCAGCAGCCAAGGGACGGGCGGATCACCCCTCCACTTT.

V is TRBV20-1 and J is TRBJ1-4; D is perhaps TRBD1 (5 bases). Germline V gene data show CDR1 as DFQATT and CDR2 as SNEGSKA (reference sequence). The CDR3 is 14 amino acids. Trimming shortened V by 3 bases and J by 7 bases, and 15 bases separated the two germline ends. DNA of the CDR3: TGCAGTGCTAGGGGCTCAGGGAAAAGTGAAAAACTGTTTTTT. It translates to CSARGSGKSEKLFF.

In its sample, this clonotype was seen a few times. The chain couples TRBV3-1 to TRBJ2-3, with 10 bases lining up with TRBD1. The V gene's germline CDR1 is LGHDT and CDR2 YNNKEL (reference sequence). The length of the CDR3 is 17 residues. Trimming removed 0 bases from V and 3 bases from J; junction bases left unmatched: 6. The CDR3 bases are TGTGCCAGCAGCCAAGATTGGGGACAGGGGAGTACAGATACGCAGTATTTT. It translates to CASSQDWGQGSTDTQYF.